The rows below give T cell receptor beta chains drawn from one sample of a study of blood T cell repertoires in COVID-19. TCRdb keeps only in-frame clones here, not all; method: immunoSEQ multiplex PCR. The repertoire consists of approximately 110,000 clones, with over 80% occurring once and the leading ten covering 15% to 20%. Sequencing used peripheral blood. These TCRs come from a woman in her sixties with acute or convalescent COVID-19. The conserved cysteine and the conserved F or W are not part of the CDR3 here.

V gene	J gene	CDR3 protein
TRBV15	TRBJ2-5	ATSRDSPAGGETQY
TRBV6-5	TRBJ2-1	ASSTGSSYNEQF
TRBV19	TRBJ1-2	ASSIVAGPGGYT
TRBV28	TRBJ1-2	ASTGRPLGGYT
TRBV2	TRBJ1-2	ASSEGPDFYGYT
TRBV7-2	TRBJ2-7	ASSPRTELSYEQY
TRBV2	TRBJ2-5	ASRKTGTPQETQY
TRBV20-1	TRBJ1-2	SARGGEGYT
TRBV5-1	TRBJ1-1	ASSPQPLSGTTEAF
TRBV7-2	TRBJ2-5	ASRIGAGGNGETQY
TRBV10-3	TRBJ2-3	AISERTGGSDTQY
TRBV19	TRBJ1-5	ASSIGRDQPQH
TRBV12-3/TRBV12-4	TRBJ1-5	ASKDRVHQPQH
TRBV19	TRBJ1-2	ASRQSSGGSSGYT
TRBV10-3	TRBJ2-5	AISESTGVETQY
TRBV19	TRBJ1-5	ASTEGNNQPQH
TRBV28	TRBJ1-2	ASSLENYGYT